The 17 T cell receptor beta chains listed next were all sequenced from one sample in a study of shared clonotypes between healthy human individuals. Produced via immunoSEQ multiplex PCR; TCRdb's table is partial and in-frame only. Among 2,100,000 or so clones listed, 90% to 96% were seen once. The sample taken for sequencing was naive CD4+ T cells sorted from blood. Regarding subset: CD45RA+ positively selected. The receptor set was obtained from a man younger than 35 in good health.

V is TRBV30 and J is TRBJ1-3; perhaps TRBD1 as D (5 bases). The CDR3 has 14 residues. Between the trimmed V and J ends, which lost 5 bases and 2 bases, there was a span of 13 bases. The germline CDR1 and CDR2 sequences are GTSNPN and SVGIG (reference sequence). CDR3 nucleotide sequence: TGTGCCTGGGCGGGGGAGAGCCCTGGAAACACCATATATTTT. This gives the protein CAWAGESPGNTIYF. The full variable domain, its missing parts supplied by reference TRBV30 and TRBJ1-3, is SQTIHQWPATLVQPVGSPLSLECTVEGTSNPNLYWYRQAAGRGLQLLFYSVGIGQISSEVPQNLSASRPQDRQFILSSKKLLLSDSGFYLCAWAGESPGNTIYFGEGSWLTVV.

CDR3 amino acids: CASSLTGSLNTEAFF. For the CDR3, the DNA is TGTGCCAGCAGCTTAACAGGGTCCCTGAACACTGAAGCTTTCTTT. This rearrangement joins TRBV5-8 to TRBJ1-1; D possibly corresponds to TRBD1 (6 bases). This CDR3 region has 15 residues. With 2 bases removed from V and 0 bases from J, the gap between germline ends came to 11 bases. The germline V gene encodes CDR1 SGHTS and CDR2 YDEGEE. Complete variable domain (other parts from reference TRBV5-8 and TRBJ1-1): EAGVTQSPTHLIKTRGQQATLRCSPISGHTSVYWYQQALGLGLQFLLWYDEGEERNRGNFPPRFSGRQFPNYSSELNVNALELEDSALYLCASSLTGSLNTEAFFGQGTRLTVV.

CDR3 nucleotides: TGTGCCAGTAGTATCATCGTAAGGGAGAATGGCTACACCTTC. Translation gives CASSIIVRENGYTF. The gene calls are TRBV19 and TRBJ1-2; D unclear. Trimming took off 3 bases at V and 6 bases at J, with 14 bases between the two ends. The CDR3 has 14 amino acids. Germline V gives CDR1 LNHDA, CDR2 SQIVND (reference sequence).

V usage is TRBV6-5 and J usage is TRBJ1-5; D unresolved. The CDR3 is 12 amino acids. Trimming stripped 10 bases from V and 7 bases from J, with 14 bases between. CDR1 is MNHEY, CDR2 SVGAGI, per germline. The CDR3, as DNA: TGTGCCACCGAAGGGTCCGGGCAGCCCCAGCATTTT. Residues: CATEGSGQPQHF.

Regarding this clone: Other DNA sequences within the sample encode an identical CDR3. V usage is TRBV5-4 and J usage is TRBJ2-7, with D possibly being TRBD1 (6 bases). This CDR3 region has 15 residues. The germline gives CDR1 SGHNT, CDR2 YYREEE (reference sequence). V shed 4 bases and J shed 0 bases, with 14 bases lying between them. The CDR3 DNA sequence: TGTGCCAGCAGCCCGGGGCAGGGGAGCTCCTACGAGCAGTACTTC. This codes for CASSPGQGSSYEQYF.

This chain links TRBV2 with TRBJ2-5, with D tentatively TRBD1 (5 bases). Germline CDR1 is SNHLY and CDR2 is FYNNEI. V lost 9 bases, J lost 2 bases, and 13 bases lay in between. The CDR3 runs 13 residues. The CDR3 region is CASKRQTQETQYF. For the CDR3, the DNA is TGTGCCAGTAAGAGACAGACACAAGAGACCCAGTACTTC.

The rearrangement links TRBV30 to TRBJ1-1, with TRBD1 identical over 8 bases. This CDR3 region has 13 residues. Trimming removed 2 bases from V and 4 bases from J; junction bases left unmatched: 3. The germline V gene has CDR1 GTSNPN and CDR2 SVGIG (reference sequence). This CDR3 is CAWSNRGGTEAFF. The CDR3 DNA reads as TGTGCCTGGAGTAACAGGGGGGGCACTGAAGCTTTCTTT.

Worth noting for this clone: Distinct nucleotide sequences in the sample also encode this CDR3. The rearrangement uses TRBV5-1 and TRBJ1-6, with D perhaps matching TRBD1 (5 bases). Per germline, CDR1 SGHRS and CDR2 YFSETQ. V was cut by 0 bases and J by 7 bases, with 11 bases left in between. The CDR3 length is 15 residues. CDR3 protein: CASSLERGSNSPLHF. The CDR3 DNA is TGCGCCAGCAGCTTGGAGAGGGGATCGAATTCACCCCTCCACTTT.

The chain links TRBV7-2 to TRBJ2-1; 11 nucleotides align to TRBD2. Germline trimming cut 2 bases from V and 5 bases from J; bases unmatched to any gene: 2. CDR3 length: 15 residues. Germline values: CDR1 SGHTA, CDR2 FQGNSA. CDR3 sequence (DNA): TGTGCCAGCAGCTTAATAGCGGGAGGGCACAATGAGCAGTTCTTC. Protein sequence: CASSLIAGGHNEQFF.

The rearrangement links TRBV6-1 to TRBJ2-4, with TRBD1 identical over 8 bases. Trimming at V came to 7 bases and at J to 8 bases, leaving 7 bases not matched to a gene. Looked up from germline, CDR1 is MNHNS and CDR2 is SASEGT. The CDR3 consists of 13 residues. DNA for the CDR3: TGTGCCAGCACTAGACAGGGGAGTGACATTCAGTACTTC. Protein: CASTRQGSDIQYF.

The gene calls are TRBV23-1 and TRBJ2-7, with D maybe TRBD2 (5 bases). TRBV23-1 is flagged as an ORF with uncertain function. The CDR3 loop spans 17 amino acids. V lost 2 bases to trimming and J lost 11 bases, with 28 bases between them. This CDR3 is CASSQLKSERAADSEYF. CDR3 DNA sequence: TGCGCCAGCAGTCAACTAAAATCAGAGAGGGCAGCCGATAGTGAGTACTTC.

The V and J genes are TRBV28 and TRBJ1-1, with D maybe TRBD1 (5 bases). The V end was cut by 8 bases, the J end by 0 bases, with 10 bases between. The V gene's germline CDR1 is MDHEN and CDR2 SYDVKM. CDR3 size: 13 residues. The DNA for the CDR3 is TGTGCCAGCGTGGGACGGTTGAACACTGAAGCTTTCTTT. It specifies CASVGRLNTEAFF.

This clone was picked up one time. The chain carries TRBV11-2 and TRBJ1-4; no definite D call. This CDR3 contains 14 residues. V lost 5 bases and J lost 14, with 21 bases in between. CDR1 and CDR2 (germline): SGHAT, FQNNGV. The CDR3 nucleotides read TGTGCCAGCAGCAGAGGACGCCCCTTGGAGTTTCTGTTTTTT. Amino acids: CASSRGRPLEFLFF.

This chain links TRBV7-8 with TRBJ1-2; a possible D gene is TRBD1 (5 bases). The V and J ends lost 5 bases and 0 bases respectively, with 19 bases between them. This CDR3 comprises 17 residues. Germline-derived CDR1 and CDR2 are SGHVS and FQNEAQ. The CDR3 DNA reads as TGTGCCAGCAGCCCCGGGGCCTATGGCTCGGCTAACTATGGCTACACCTTC. It translates to CASSPGAYGSANYGYTF.

This chain joins TRBV2 and TRBJ2-7; D uncertain. CDR1 and CDR2 (germline): SNHLY, FYNNEI. This CDR3 contains 14 residues. Deletions cut 0 bases from V and 2 bases from J, with 8 bases between. In DNA form, the CDR3 reads TGTGCCAGCAGTGAAGCAGGGCCGGCCTACGAGCAGTACTTC. The encoded protein is CASSEAGPAYEQYF.

The chain has TRBV7-2 and TRBJ2-7; perhaps TRBD2 as D (6 bases). The CDR3 runs to 13 residues. The ends were cut back, 4 bases at V and 7 bases at J, with 14 bases in the middle. CDR1 SGHTA and CDR2 FQGNSA come from the germline V gene. The CDR3 protein is CASSSPGDREQYF. CDR3 sequence (DNA): TGTGCCAGCAGCTCCCCGGGGGACCGGGAGCAGTACTTC.

V gene TRBV28 combines with J gene TRBJ1-5, with a tentative D call TRBD1 (5 bases). CDR3 size: 16 residues. V was trimmed by 2 bases and J by 2 bases, leaving 13 bases between them. Germline CDR1 and CDR2: MDHEN and SYDVKM. CDR3: CASSLIGGSGNQPQHF. CDR3 DNA: TGTGCCAGCAGTTTAATCGGGGGATCGGGCAATCAGCCCCAGCATTTT.